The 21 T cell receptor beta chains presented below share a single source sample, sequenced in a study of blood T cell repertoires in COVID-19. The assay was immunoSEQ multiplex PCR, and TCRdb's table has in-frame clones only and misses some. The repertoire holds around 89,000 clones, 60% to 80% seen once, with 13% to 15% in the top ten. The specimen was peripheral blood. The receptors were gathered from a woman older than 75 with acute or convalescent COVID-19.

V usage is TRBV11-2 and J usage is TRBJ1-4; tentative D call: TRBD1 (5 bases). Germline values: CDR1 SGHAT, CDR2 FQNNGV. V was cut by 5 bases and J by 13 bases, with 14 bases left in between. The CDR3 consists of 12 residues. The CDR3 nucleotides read TGTGCCAGCAGCGCCGACCAGACAGTACTGTTTTTT. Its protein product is CASSADQTVLFF. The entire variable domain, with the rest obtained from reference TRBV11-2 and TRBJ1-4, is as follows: EAGVAQSPRYKIIEKRQSVAFWCNPISGHATLYWYQQILGQGPKLLIQFQNNGVVDDSQLPKDRFSAERLKGVDSTLKIQPAKLEDSAVYLCASSADQTVLFFGSGTQLSVL.

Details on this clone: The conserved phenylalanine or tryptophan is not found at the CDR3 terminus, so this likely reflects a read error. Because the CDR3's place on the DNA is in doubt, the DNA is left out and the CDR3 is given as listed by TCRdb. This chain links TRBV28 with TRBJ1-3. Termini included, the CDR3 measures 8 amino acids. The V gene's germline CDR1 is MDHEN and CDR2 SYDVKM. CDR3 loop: CASIKRTR.

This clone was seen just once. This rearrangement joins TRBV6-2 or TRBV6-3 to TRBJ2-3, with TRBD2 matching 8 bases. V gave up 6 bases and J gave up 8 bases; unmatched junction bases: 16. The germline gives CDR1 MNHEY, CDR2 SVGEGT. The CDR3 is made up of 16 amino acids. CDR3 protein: CASSPTGGGYVGTQYF. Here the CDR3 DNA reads TGTGCCAGCAGCCCCACCGGGGGGGGGTACGTTGGTACGCAGTATTTT.

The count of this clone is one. The CDR3, as DNA: TGTGCCAGCAGTCTTGGGACTCAAGAGACCCAGTACTTC. Protein product: CASSLGTQETQYF. This chain connects TRBV11-2 to TRBJ2-5, with a tentative D call TRBD2 (6 bases). The CDR3 is made up of 13 amino acids. Germline CDR1 reads SGHAT; CDR2 reads FQNNGV. Deletions cut 6 bases from V and 2 bases from J, with 10 bases between.

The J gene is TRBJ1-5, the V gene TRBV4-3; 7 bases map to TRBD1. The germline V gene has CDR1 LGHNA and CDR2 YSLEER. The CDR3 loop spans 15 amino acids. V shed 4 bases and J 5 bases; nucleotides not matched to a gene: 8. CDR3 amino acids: CASSLQGGTDQPQHF. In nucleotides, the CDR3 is TGCGCCAGCAGCCTCCAGGGGGGCACTGATCAGCCCCAGCATTTT.

CDR3 DNA: TGTGCCAGCAGTTTTCCCCGGCTAGCGGACACGAATTTACAAGAGACCCAGTACTTC. It specifies CASSFPRLADTNLQETQYF. The chain couples TRBV11-3 to TRBJ2-5; 7 nucleotides agree with TRBD2. With V trimmed by 6 bases and J by 2 bases, 21 bases remained unmatched. Germline CDR1 reads SGHNT; CDR2 reads YENEEA. The CDR3 contains 19 residues.

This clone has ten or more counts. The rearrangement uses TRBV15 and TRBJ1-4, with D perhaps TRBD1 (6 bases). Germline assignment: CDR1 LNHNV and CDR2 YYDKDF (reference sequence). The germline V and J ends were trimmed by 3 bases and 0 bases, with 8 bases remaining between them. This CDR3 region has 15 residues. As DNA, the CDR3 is TGTGCCACCAGCAGCTCAGGGGCAACTAATGAAAAACTGTTTTTT. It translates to CATSSSGATNEKLFF. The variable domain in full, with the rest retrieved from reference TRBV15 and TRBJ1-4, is DAMVIQNPRYQVTQFGKPVTLSCSQTLNHNVMYWYQQKSSQAPKLLFHYYDKDFNNEADTPDNFQSRRPNTSFCFLDIRSPGLGDTAMYLCATSSSGATNEKLFFGSGTQLSVL.

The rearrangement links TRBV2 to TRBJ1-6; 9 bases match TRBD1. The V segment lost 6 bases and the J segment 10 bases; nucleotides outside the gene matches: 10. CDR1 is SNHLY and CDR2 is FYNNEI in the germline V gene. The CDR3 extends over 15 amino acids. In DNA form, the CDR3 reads TGTGCCAGCAGACCGCCGGGGACAGGGAACTCACCCCTCCACTTT. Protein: CASRPPGTGNSPLHF. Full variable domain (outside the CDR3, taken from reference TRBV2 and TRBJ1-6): EPEVTQTPSHQVTQMGQEVILRCVPISNHLYFYWYRQILGQKVEFLVSFYNNEISEKSEIFDDQFSVERPDGSNFTLKIRSTKLEDSAMYFCASRPPGTGNSPLHFGNGTRLTVT.

The CDR3 region has the DNA TGTGCCAGCAGCGCCCAGGACAGGGACTACAATGAGCAGTTCTTC. It encodes CASSAQDRDYNEQFF. This chain uses TRBV5-4 with TRBJ2-1; 8 bases line up with TRBD1. The germline V gene has CDR1 SGHNT and CDR2 YYREEE (reference sequence). J gave up 3 bases and V 4 bases, and 6 bases lay outside the gene matches. The CDR3 is 15 residues long. Based on the CDR3 plus reference TRBV5-4 and TRBJ2-1, the full variable domain is ETGVTQSPTHLIKTRGQQVTLRCSSQSGHNTVSWYQQALGQGPQFIFQYYREEENGRGNFPPRFSGLQFPNYSSELNVNALELDDSALYLCASSAQDRDYNEQFFGPGTRLTVL.

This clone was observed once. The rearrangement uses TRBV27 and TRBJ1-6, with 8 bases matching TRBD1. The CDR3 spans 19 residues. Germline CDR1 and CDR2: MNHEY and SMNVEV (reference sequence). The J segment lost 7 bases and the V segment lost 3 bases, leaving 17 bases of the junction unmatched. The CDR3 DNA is TGTGCCAGCAGTTTGGGTCTTTACGGCAGGGGGCTAAGAAATTCACCCCTCCACTTT. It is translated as CASSLGLYGRGLRNSPLHF.

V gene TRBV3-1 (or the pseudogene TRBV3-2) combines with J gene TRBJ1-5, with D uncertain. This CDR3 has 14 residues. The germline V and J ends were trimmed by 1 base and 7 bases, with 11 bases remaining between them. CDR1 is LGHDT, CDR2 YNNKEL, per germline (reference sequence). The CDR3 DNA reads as TGTGCCAGCAGCCAAGCTTGGGGAGGACAGCCCCAGCATTTT. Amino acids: CASSQAWGGQPQHF.

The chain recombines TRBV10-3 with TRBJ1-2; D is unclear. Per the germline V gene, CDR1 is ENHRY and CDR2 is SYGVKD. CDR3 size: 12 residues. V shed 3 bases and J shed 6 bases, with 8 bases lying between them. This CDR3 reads CAISEYIHGYTF. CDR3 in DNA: TGTGCCATCAGTGAATACATACATGGCTACACCTTC.

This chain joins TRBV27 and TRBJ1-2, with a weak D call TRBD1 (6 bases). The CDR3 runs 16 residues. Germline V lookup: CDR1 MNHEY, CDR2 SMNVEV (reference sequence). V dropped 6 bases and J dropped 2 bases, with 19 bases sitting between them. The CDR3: CASSRAGAGMNYGYTF. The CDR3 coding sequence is TGTGCCAGCAGCCGAGCAGGGGCCGGAATGAACTATGGCTACACCTTC.

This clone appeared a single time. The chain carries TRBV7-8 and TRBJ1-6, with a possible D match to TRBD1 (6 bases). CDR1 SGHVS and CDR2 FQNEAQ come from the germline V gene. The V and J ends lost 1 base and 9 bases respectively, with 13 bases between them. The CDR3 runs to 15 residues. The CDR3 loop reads CASSLDPRGGSPLHF. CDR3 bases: TGTGCCAGCAGCTTAGACCCCAGGGGTGGTTCACCCCTCCACTTT.

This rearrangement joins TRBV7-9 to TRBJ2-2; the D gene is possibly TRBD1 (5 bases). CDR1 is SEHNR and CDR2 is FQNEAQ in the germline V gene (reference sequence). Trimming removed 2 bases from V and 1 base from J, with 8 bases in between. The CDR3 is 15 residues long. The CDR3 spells CASSLQGGNTGELFF. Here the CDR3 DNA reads TGTGCCAGCAGCTTACAGGGCGGGAACACCGGGGAGCTGTTTTTT. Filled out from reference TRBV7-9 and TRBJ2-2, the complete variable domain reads DTGVSQNPRHKITKRGQNVTFRCDPISEHNRLYWYRQTLGQGPEFLTYFQNEAQLEKSRLLSDRFSAERPKGSFSTLEIQRTEQGDSAMYLCASSLQGGNTGELFFGEGSRLTVL.

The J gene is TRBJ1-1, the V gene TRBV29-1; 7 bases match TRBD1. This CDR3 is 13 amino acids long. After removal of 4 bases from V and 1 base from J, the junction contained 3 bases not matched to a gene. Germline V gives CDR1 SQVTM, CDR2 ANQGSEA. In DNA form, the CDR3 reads TGCAGCGTTGGGGCAGGGGGGAACACTGAAGCTTTCTTT. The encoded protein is CSVGAGGNTEAFF.

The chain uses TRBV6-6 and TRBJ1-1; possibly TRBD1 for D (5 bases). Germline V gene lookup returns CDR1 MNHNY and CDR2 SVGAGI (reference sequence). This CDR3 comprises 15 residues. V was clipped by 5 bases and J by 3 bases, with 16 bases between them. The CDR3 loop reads CASSPPQGRDTEAFF. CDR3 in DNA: TGTGCCAGCAGTCCCCCCCAGGGCAGGGACACTGAAGCTTTCTTT.

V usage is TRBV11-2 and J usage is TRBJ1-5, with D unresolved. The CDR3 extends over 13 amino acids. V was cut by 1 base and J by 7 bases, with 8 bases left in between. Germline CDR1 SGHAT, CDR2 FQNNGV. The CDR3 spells CASSLARRQPQHF. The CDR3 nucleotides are TGTGCCAGCAGCTTAGCCCGCCGGCAGCCCCAGCATTTT.

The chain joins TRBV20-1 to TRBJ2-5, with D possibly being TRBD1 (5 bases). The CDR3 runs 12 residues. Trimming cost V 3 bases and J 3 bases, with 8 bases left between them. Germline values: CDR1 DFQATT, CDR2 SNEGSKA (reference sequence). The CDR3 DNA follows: TGCAGTGCTAGTTCCAGGGAAGAGACCCAGTACTTC. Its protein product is CSASSREETQYF.

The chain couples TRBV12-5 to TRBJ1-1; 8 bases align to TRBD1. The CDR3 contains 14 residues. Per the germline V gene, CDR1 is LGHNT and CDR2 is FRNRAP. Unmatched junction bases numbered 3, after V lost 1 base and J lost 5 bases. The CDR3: CASGLGQGWTEAFF. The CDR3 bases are TGTGCTAGTGGTTTGGGACAGGGGTGGACTGAAGCTTTCTTT.

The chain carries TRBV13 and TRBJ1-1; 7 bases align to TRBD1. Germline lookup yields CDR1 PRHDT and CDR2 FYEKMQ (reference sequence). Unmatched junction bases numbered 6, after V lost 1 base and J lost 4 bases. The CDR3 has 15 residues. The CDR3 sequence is CASSLEGGATTEAFF. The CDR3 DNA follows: TGTGCCAGCAGCTTAGAAGGGGGCGCAACCACTGAAGCTTTCTTT.